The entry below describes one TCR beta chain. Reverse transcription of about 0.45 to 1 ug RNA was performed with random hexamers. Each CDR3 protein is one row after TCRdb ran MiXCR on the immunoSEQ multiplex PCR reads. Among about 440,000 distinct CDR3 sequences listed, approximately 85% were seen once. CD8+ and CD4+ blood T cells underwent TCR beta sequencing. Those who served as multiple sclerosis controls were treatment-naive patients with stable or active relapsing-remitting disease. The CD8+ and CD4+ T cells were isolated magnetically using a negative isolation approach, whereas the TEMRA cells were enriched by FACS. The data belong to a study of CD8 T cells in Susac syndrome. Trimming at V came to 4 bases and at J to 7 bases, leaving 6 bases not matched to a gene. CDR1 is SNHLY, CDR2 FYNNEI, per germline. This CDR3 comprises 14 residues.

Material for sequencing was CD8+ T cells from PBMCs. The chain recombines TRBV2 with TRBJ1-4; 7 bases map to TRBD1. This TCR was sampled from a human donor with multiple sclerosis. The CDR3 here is CASSVRTGFEKLFF. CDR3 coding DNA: TGTGCCAGCAGTGTTAGGACAGGCTTTGAAAAACTGTTTTTT.